This passage covers 32 T cell receptor beta chains from one sample sequenced in a study of CD8+ T cells in alopecia areata. Treatment denoted: oral pan-JAK inhibitor, 5-10 mg twice daily. Reverse transcription of extracted RNA yielded cDNA, which provided the sequencing template. Some clones are missing from TCRdb's copy, which holds only in-frame ones; the method was immunoSEQ multiplex PCR. This sample has under 200,000 clones, with 55% to 75% found just once. The input for sequencing was CD4+ T cells sorted from blood, taken at week 24, from a patient treated with tofacitinib. The receptor set was obtained from a human donor with alopecia areata.

This chain joins TRBV2 and TRBJ1-2; no clear D. V was pared by 3 bases and J by 8 bases, with 22 bases between. The germline V gene has CDR1 SNHLY and CDR2 FYNNEI. The CDR3 contains 16 residues. CDR3 in DNA: TGTGCCAGCAGTGAGGTCAGCCACTTCTACCTGGAGGGCTACACCTTC. Protein product: CASSEVSHFYLEGYTF.

CDR3 DNA: TGCGCCAGCAGCCAAGATACGGGACGCCCCGCTGGGGCCAACGTCCTGACTTTC. Translated: CASSQDTGRPAGANVLTF. The chain links TRBV4-1 to TRBJ2-6; D tentatively fits TRBD1 or TRBD2 (5 bases each). Germline CDR1 reads MGHRA; CDR2 reads YSYEKL. The length of the CDR3 is 18 residues. V lost 0 bases and J 2 bases, leaving 14 bases between the germline ends.

In this sample, this clone turned up a few times. The CDR3 nucleotides read TGTGCCAGTAAGGAAGGTGGAGCGGGGTCTACGGGGCAGTACTTC. As protein: CASKEGGAGSTGQYF. This chain joins TRBV19 and TRBJ2-7; TRBD2 agrees at 7 bases. This CDR3 is 15 amino acids long. V dropped 7 bases and J dropped 9; count of bases not matched to a gene: 18. The germline V gene encodes CDR1 LNHDA and CDR2 SQIVND (reference sequence).

Details on this clone: The junction departs from the called germline gene at one end, perhaps through a read error. The chain couples TRBV7-7 to TRBJ2-5; a weak D match, TRBD1 (6 bases). CDR1 is SSHAT, CDR2 FNYEAQ, per germline (reference sequence). CDR3 length equals 15 residues. The CDR3 nucleotides read TGTGCTAGCAGTGTTGGGGGCAGGGCCCGCGAGACCCAGTACTTC. Translated, it gives CASSVGGRARETQYF.

This clone was observed a handful of times. J is TRBJ2-5 and V is TRBV30, with 11 bases lining up with TRBD2. The germline CDR1 and CDR2 sequences are GTSNPN and SVGIG (reference sequence). The CDR3 is made up of 15 amino acids. V lost 5 bases to trimming and J lost 6 bases; unmatched junction nucleotides: 11. Written as DNA, the CDR3 is TGTGCCTGGGGCCCGAGACTAGCGGGGATGAAGACCCAGTACTTC. Its translation: CAWGPRLAGMKTQYF. The variable domain in full, completed from reference TRBV30 and TRBJ2-5, reads SQTIHQWPATLVQPVGSPLSLECTVEGTSNPNLYWYRQAAGRGLQLLFYSVGIGQISSEVPQNLSASRPQDRQFILSSKKLLLSDSGFYLCAWGPRLAGMKTQYFGPGTRLLVL.

The J gene is TRBJ1-6, the V gene TRBV7-2; the D gene is possibly TRBD1 (6 bases). V shed 5 bases and J shed 7 bases, with 18 bases lying between them. Per the germline V gene, CDR1 is SGHTA and CDR2 is FQGNSA. The CDR3 runs 16 residues. DNA of the CDR3: TGTGCCAGCAGCCGCAGACAGGTGGATGGGAATTCACCCCTCCACTTT. Translated, it gives CASSRRQVDGNSPLHF.

The rearrangement links TRBV6-5 to TRBJ2-3; D ambiguous. Germline CDR1 and CDR2: MNHEY and SVGAGI. CDR3 size: 15 residues. Between the trimmed V and J ends, which lost 8 bases and 3 bases, there was a span of 18 bases. The CDR3: CASRLSRLGTDTQYF. The CDR3 DNA sequence: TGTGCCAGCCGATTAAGCCGGCTCGGGACAGATACGCAGTATTTT.

The gene calls are TRBV5-1 and TRBJ2-1; D call uncertain. The ends were cut back, 1 base at V and 5 bases at J, with 1 base in the middle. The germline V gene has CDR1 SGHRS and CDR2 YFSETQ. The CDR3 has 11 amino acids. For the CDR3, the DNA is TGCGCCAGCAGCTTGCACAATGAGCAGTTCTTC. It is translated as CASSLHNEQFF.

V and J are TRBV30 and TRBJ2-1, with 7 bases fitting TRBD2. CDR3 length: 14 amino acids. CDR1 and CDR2 (germline): GTSNPN, SVGIG (reference sequence). J lost 6 bases, V lost 3 bases, and 8 bases had no gene match. CDR3 in DNA: TGTGCCTGGAGACTCTGGGGGGGTAGCAATGAGCAGTTCTTC. Translating it yields CAWRLWGGSNEQFF.

This clone was recorded once. The V gene is TRBV30, the J gene TRBJ1-2; 9 positions agree with TRBD1. Trimming took 5 bases from V and 8 from J; bases not matched to a gene: 9. The CDR3 runs 13 residues. Germline V gene data show CDR1 as GTSNPN and CDR2 as SVGIG (reference sequence). CDR3 loop: CAWLTGGAGGYTF. CDR3 nucleotides: TGTGCCTGGCTTACAGGGGGCGCGGGCGGCTACACCTTC.

This sequence joins TRBV4-2 and TRBJ1-1; possibly TRBD1 for D (6 bases). The CDR3 consists of 15 residues. CDR1 and CDR2 from the germline V gene are LGHNA and YNFKEQ. V lost 1 base, J lost 3 bases, and 12 bases lay in between. The chain's CDR3 is CASSQASGGYTEAFF. Here the CDR3 DNA reads TGTGCCAGCAGCCAAGCCTCGGGGGGCTACACTGAAGCTTTCTTT.

This chain connects TRBV30 to TRBJ2-7; possible D gene TRBD2, 6 bases. Trimming took off 1 base at V and 4 bases at J, with 14 bases between the two ends. The CDR3 is made up of 14 amino acids. CDR1 and CDR2 (germline): GTSNPN, SVGIG (reference sequence). CDR3: CAWSARGSLYEQYF. CDR3 coding DNA: TGTGCCTGGAGTGCGCGGGGCAGTTTATACGAGCAGTACTTC.

V is TRBV28 and J is TRBJ2-7; D perhaps matches TRBD2 (5 bases). The CDR3 totals 13 residues. Trimming pared 3 bases from V and 2 bases from J, leaving 8 bases between. Germline V lookup: CDR1 MDHEN, CDR2 SYDVKM. CDR3 loop: CASSFPGTYEQYF. The CDR3 coding sequence is TGTGCCAGCAGTTTCCCGGGAACCTACGAGCAGTACTTC.

This clone has at least ten counts. This rearrangement joins TRBV10-1 to TRBJ2-1; TRBD1 agrees at 7 bases. The CDR3 sequence is 16 residues long. With 1 base clipped from V and 3 bases from J, the junction kept 6 bases outside the gene matches. CDR1 is WNHNN, CDR2 SYGVQD, per germline (reference sequence). The CDR3 nucleotides are TGCGCCAGCAGTGAGTTAGGGCCAGGGGGCTACAATGAGCAGTTCTTC. It translates to CASSELGPGGYNEQFF.

This clone was detected only a few times. V and J are TRBV29-1 and TRBJ1-5; maybe TRBD1 (6 bases). The germline CDR1 and CDR2 sequences are SQVTM and ANQGSEA. This CDR3 spans 13 amino acids. CDR3 bases: TGCGCAATTACCAGGGGTAGCAATCAGCCCCAGCATTTT. It encodes CAITRGSNQPQHF.

A few counts support this clone. V gene TRBV27 combines with J gene TRBJ2-3, with D tentatively TRBD1 or TRBD2 (6 bases each). Germline-derived CDR1 and CDR2 are MNHEY and SMNVEV (reference sequence). The CDR3 sequence is 13 residues long. Trimming shortened V by 8 bases and J by 6 bases, and 15 bases separated the two germline ends. Written as DNA, the CDR3 is TGTGCCAGCCTTGGTAGGGGGAGGGATACGCAGTATTTT. Its protein product is CASLGRGRDTQYF.

The chain combines TRBV2 with TRBJ1-2; D gene ambiguous. Germline CDR1 is SNHLY and CDR2 is FYNNEI. V lost 2 bases and J lost 0, with 7 bases in between. The CDR3 has 14 amino acids. The chain's CDR3 is CASSETATNYGYTF. The CDR3 DNA follows: TGTGCCAGCAGTGAAACAGCCACTAACTATGGCTACACCTTC.

This chain joins TRBV27 and TRBJ2-2; 7 positions match TRBD1. Germline CDR1 and CDR2: MNHEY and SMNVEV (reference sequence). J gave up 5 bases and V 7 bases, and 7 bases lay outside the gene matches. There are 14 residues in the CDR3. This chain's CDR3 is CASKRGQYTGELFF. The CDR3 DNA reads as TGTGCCAGCAAAAGGGGGCAGTATACCGGGGAGCTGTTTTTT.

The genes are TRBV30 and TRBJ2-7; D might be TRBD1 (6 bases). The germline gives CDR1 GTSNPN, CDR2 SVGIG (reference sequence). The ends were cut back, 5 bases at V and 7 bases at J, with 18 bases in the middle. The CDR3 covers 13 residues. The CDR3 reads CAWAVGHALEQYF. CDR3 bases: TGTGCCTGGGCGGTGGGACACGCACTTGAGCAGTACTTC.

This clone appeared a few times. This sequence joins TRBV2 and TRBJ1-3; 8 bases match TRBD1. This CDR3 has 16 residues. With V trimmed by 3 bases and J by 4 bases, 8 bases remained unmatched. Germline CDR1 is SNHLY and CDR2 is FYNNEI. The CDR3 bases are TGTGCCAGCAGTGAGCAGACAGGGGCGGCAGGAAACACCATATATTTT. Translating it yields CASSEQTGAAGNTIYF. Drawing the rest from reference TRBV2 and TRBJ1-3, the complete variable domain is EPEVTQTPSHQVTQMGQEVILRCVPISNHLYFYWYRQILGQKVEFLVSFYNNEISEKSEIFDDQFSVERPDGSNFTLKIRSTKLEDSAMYFCASSEQTGAAGNTIYFGEGSWLTVV.

This clone was counted a few times. The chain is built from TRBV9 and TRBJ2-1; possibly TRBD1 for D (6 bases). Germline V gene sequence: CDR1 SGDLS, CDR2 YYNGEE. This CDR3 comprises 14 residues. V lost 0 bases, J lost 7 bases, and 11 bases lay in between. CDR3 DNA sequence: TGTGCCAGCAGCGTAGACAGGGTAGGAAATGAGCAGTTCTTC. Its protein product is CASSVDRVGNEQFF.

The chain couples TRBV13 to TRBJ2-7; D may be TRBD1 or TRBD2 (6 bases each). The V gene's germline CDR1 is PRHDT and CDR2 FYEKMQ (reference sequence). CDR3 size: 15 residues. V dropped 5 bases and J dropped 6 bases, with 20 bases sitting between them. This CDR3 is CASSPPTGGQGEQYF. For the CDR3, the DNA is TGTGCCAGCAGCCCTCCGACTGGGGGGCAGGGCGAGCAGTACTTC.

This chain links TRBV10-2 with TRBJ2-7; the D is unclear. This CDR3 spans 11 amino acids. CDR1 WSHSY and CDR2 SAAADI come from the germline V gene. Deletions cut 6 bases from V and 6 bases from J, with 9 bases between. CDR3 in amino acids: CASSLTSEQYF. For the CDR3, the DNA is TGCGCCAGCAGCCTCACCTCCGAGCAGTACTTC.

There are a few counts of this clone. The CDR3 sequence is CASSLRTIATNEKLFF. The CDR3 DNA follows: TGTGCCAGCTCACTTCGGACAATCGCAACTAATGAAAAACTGTTTTTT. V and J are TRBV18 and TRBJ1-4; possibly TRBD1 for D (5 bases). The germline CDR1 and CDR2 sequences are KGHSH and LQKENI. The CDR3 totals 16 residues. V was cut by 4 bases and J by 0 bases, with 12 bases left in between.

This chain uses TRBV4-1 with TRBJ1-1; the D is unclear. V shed 3 bases and J shed 2 bases, with 10 bases lying between them. The germline V gene encodes CDR1 MGHRA and CDR2 YSYEKL. There are 14 residues in the CDR3. The CDR3: CASSQVDGNTEAFF. Written as DNA, the CDR3 is TGCGCCAGCAGCCAGGTGGATGGAAACACTGAAGCTTTCTTT.

The V and J genes are TRBV7-2 and TRBJ2-4; 7 nucleotides match TRBD1. Germline CDR1 reads SGHTA; CDR2 reads FQGNSA. The ends lost 3 bases at V and 1 base at J; junction bases unmatched: 12. This CDR3 contains 18 residues. CDR3 in amino acids: CASSLRQGLYLAKNIQYF. Here the CDR3 DNA reads TGTGCCAGCAGCTTGAGACAGGGATTGTACTTGGCCAAAAACATTCAGTACTTC.

This chain joins TRBV9 and TRBJ2-5; 11 nucleotides match TRBD1. This CDR3 has 17 residues. Trimming at V came to 0 bases and at J to 4 bases, leaving 8 bases not matched to a gene. Germline V CDR1 and CDR2: SGDLS, YYNGEE. CDR3 DNA: TGTGCCAGCAGCGTAGCTGGCGGACAGGGGGCTCCAGAGACCCAGTACTTC. It encodes CASSVAGGQGAPETQYF.

This clone was recorded only once. The gene calls are TRBV4-1 and TRBJ1-2; a weak D match, TRBD1 (5 bases). This CDR3 contains 16 residues. Germline assignment: CDR1 MGHRA and CDR2 YSYEKL. V dropped 4 bases and J dropped 0 bases, with 15 bases sitting between them. For the CDR3, the DNA is TGCGCCAGCAGCCGACGGGACTCCCCATCTAACTATGGCTACACCTTC. Translating gives CASSRRDSPSNYGYTF.

The J gene is TRBJ1-2, the V gene TRBV7-3; 10 bases fit TRBD1. The germline CDR1 and CDR2 sequences are SGHTA and FQGTGA. V was pared by 5 bases and J by 5 bases, with 5 bases of the junction left unmatched. This CDR3 comprises 14 residues. The CDR3 sequence is CASSPDRGEYGYTF. CDR3 sequence (DNA): TGTGCCAGCAGCCCGGACAGGGGGGAGTATGGCTACACCTTC.

To note about this clone: Other DNA sequences from this sample encode an identical CDR3 as well. This chain joins TRBV5-1 and TRBJ1-1; the D is unclear. This CDR3 is built from 14 residues. Germline V gene data show CDR1 as SGHRS and CDR2 as YFSETQ. The V gene lost 0 bases and the J gene lost 0 bases, with 6 bases spanning the gap. The CDR3 coding sequence is TGCGCCAGCAGCTTGGGGCAGATGAACACTGAAGCTTTCTTT. Its protein is CASSLGQMNTEAFF.

CDR3 coding DNA: TGTGCCTGGAGTGTACGGGCGGTTACGCAGTATTTT. This translates into CAWSVRAVTQYF. The chain combines TRBV30 with TRBJ2-3; D is unresolved. V was trimmed by 0 bases and J by 8 bases, leaving 9 bases between them. CDR3 size: 12 residues. Germline V lookup: CDR1 GTSNPN, CDR2 SVGIG (reference sequence).

This sequence joins TRBV9 and TRBJ2-5; D might be TRBD1 or TRBD2, each matching 5 bases. Trimming left V 0 bases short and J 4 bases short, with 10 bases between. The CDR3 consists of 14 residues. Germline lookup yields CDR1 SGDLS and CDR2 YYNGEE. The chain's CDR3 is CASSVAPGRETQYF. The CDR3 region has the DNA TGTGCCAGCAGCGTAGCACCAGGGAGAGAGACCCAGTACTTC.